A single sample gave rise to the 32 T cell receptor beta chains below, sequenced in a study of Graves' ophthalmopathy and Graves' hyperthyroidism. Researchers took RNA transcripts and amplified TCR beta CDR3 regions from them. The first-round RT-PCR employed HTBI primers together with the Qiagen OneStep RT-PCR kit. A multiplex PCR was then performed as the second round. TCRdb analysed the multiplex PCR reads with MiXCR anew, one entry per CDR3 protein. The data show approximately 1.2 million distinct CDR3 sequences, with 36% seen just once and approximately 10% held by the top ten. The sample was peripheral blood or thyroid tissue (not recorded which). The receptors come from an adult man with Graves' hyperthyroidism.

This sequence joins TRBV5-4 and TRBJ2-7; possible D gene TRBD2, 6 bases. Germline CDR1 reads SGHNT; CDR2 reads YYREEE (reference sequence). Trimming removed 0 bases from V and 5 bases from J, with 12 bases in between. The CDR3 is 14 amino acids. CDR3 DNA sequence: TGTGCCAGCAGCTTGGGACTAGAAATCGACGAGCAGTACTTC. It translates to CASSLGLEIDEQYF.

V gene TRBV9 combines with J gene TRBJ2-3, with TRBD2 matching over 12 bases. CDR3 length equals 16 residues. Germline assignment: CDR1 SGDLS and CDR2 YYNGEE. V lost 2 bases to trimming and J lost 3 bases; unmatched junction nucleotides: 4. In DNA, the CDR3 is TGTGCCAGCAGCGTGACTAGCGGGAGTGCGACAGATACGCAGTATTTT. This sequence encodes CASSVTSGSATDTQYF.

A remark on this clonotype: Sequence at one end of the junction differs from germline and may be a read error. V usage is TRBV10-3 and J usage is TRBJ1-6, with no clear D. Germline lookup yields CDR1 ENHRY and CDR2 SYGVKD. This CDR3 has 15 amino acids. The CDR3 protein is CAINLGQDPNSPPHF. The CDR3 DNA is TGTGCCATCAACCTCGGGCAGGACCCTAATTCACCCCCCCACTTT.

This clonotype was seen a few times. The chain employs TRBV12-3 or TRBV12-4 and TRBJ1-2; no definite D call. Trimming cost V 1 base and J 7 bases, with 10 bases left between them. The CDR3 spans 13 residues. The CDR3 reads CASSLEAGGGYTF. CDR3 nucleotide sequence: TGTGCCAGCAGTTTAGAAGCGGGAGGTGGCTACACCTTC.

This clonotype was seen at least ten times. A much larger clone lies one base from this, so it may be a read error. The chain employs TRBV5-6 and TRBJ1-5; D gene uncertain. The germline V gene has CDR1 SGHDT and CDR2 YYEEEE. Trimming pared 5 bases from V and 3 bases from J, leaving 3 bases between. This CDR3 has 11 amino acids. CDR3 residues: CASRYNQPQHF. The CDR3 DNA sequence: TGTGCCAGCAGGTACAATCAGCCCCAGCATTTT.

The chain carries TRBV18 and TRBJ1-5; D not resolved. Deletions cut 1 base from V and 12 bases from J, with 13 bases between. The CDR3 covers 13 residues. Germline values: CDR1 KGHSH, CDR2 LQKENI. The CDR3 loop reads CASSPLRHLFQHF. DNA for the CDR3: TGTGCCAGCTCACCACTGAGGCACCTTTTCCAGCATTTT.

This clonotype was detected only a few times. The chain couples TRBV20-1 to TRBJ1-1; 10 nucleotides align to TRBD1. Germline CDR1 and CDR2: DFQATT and SNEGSKA (reference sequence). The CDR3 contains 16 residues. The J segment lost 0 bases and the V segment lost 5 bases, leaving 9 bases of the junction unmatched. CDR3 coding DNA: TGCAGTGCTGACACGGACAGGGGGAGCTTGAACACTGAAGCTTTCTTT. Its translation is CSADTDRGSLNTEAFF.

Many counts were recorded for this clonotype. The gene calls are TRBV7-9 and TRBJ2-7; no clear D. This CDR3 is 14 amino acids long. The V end lost 5 bases, the J end lost 1 base, and 12 bases lay between the germline ends. Germline CDR1 is SEHNR and CDR2 is FQNEAQ (reference sequence). This chain's CDR3 is CASSPDATSYEQYF. For the CDR3, the DNA is TGTGCCAGCAGCCCAGATGCAACATCCTACGAGCAGTACTTC.

The V gene is TRBV7-2, the J gene TRBJ2-7; 7 positions match TRBD2. V lost 4 bases to trimming and J lost 3 bases; unmatched junction nucleotides: 9. Germline-derived CDR1 and CDR2 are SGHTA and FQGNSA. The CDR3 is 15 amino acids. In DNA form, the CDR3 reads TGTGCCAGCAGCTCCACAGCGACTAGCAACTACGAGCAGTACTTC. Translating gives CASSSTATSNYEQYF.

At least ten counts were recorded for this clonotype. The CDR3 nucleotides are TGTGCCAGCAGCTTCGGGCCGAATGAAAAACTGTTTTTT. Its translation is CASSFGPNEKLFF. The rearrangement uses TRBV7-9 and TRBJ1-4; D gene unclear. CDR1 is SEHNR and CDR2 is FQNEAQ in the germline V gene (reference sequence). This CDR3 contains 13 residues. V was clipped by 3 bases and J by 5 bases, with 7 bases between them.

This clonotype was seen once. The chain recombines TRBV29-1 with TRBJ1-5; 9 nucleotides align to TRBD1. J was trimmed by 14 bases and V by 6 bases; bases with no gene match: 8. The germline CDR1 and CDR2 sequences are SQVTM and ANQGSEA. The CDR3 runs 11 residues. CDR3 sequence: CSVGTGRNEHF. The CDR3 DNA sequence: TGCAGCGTCGGGACAGGGAGGAACGAGCATTTT.

The rearrangement uses TRBV10-1 and TRBJ1-3; no definite D call. In germline, CDR1 is WNHNN, CDR2 SYGVQD (reference sequence). V lost 5 bases, J lost 0 bases, and 14 bases lay in between. The CDR3 totals 16 residues. CDR3 coding DNA: TGCGCCAGCAGTTACTCGAGCTCTGACTCTGGAAACACCATATATTTT. It is translated as CASSYSSSDSGNTIYF.

This clonotype came up many times. The gene calls are TRBV7-8 and TRBJ2-2, with D tentatively TRBD2 (5 bases). Germline V gives CDR1 SGHVS, CDR2 FQNEAQ. The CDR3 length is 17 residues. Trimming shortened V by 7 bases and J by 1 base, and 19 bases separated the two germline ends. The CDR3 spells CASKAYGRAGNTGELFF. DNA of the CDR3: TGTGCCAGCAAAGCTTACGGGCGGGCCGGGAACACCGGGGAGCTGTTTTTT. Full variable domain (outside the CDR3, taken from reference TRBV7-8 and TRBJ2-2): GAGVSQSPRYKVAKRGQDVALRCDPISGHVSLFWYQQALGQGPEFLTYFQNEAQLDKSGLPSDRFFAERPEGSVSTLKIQRTQQEDSAVYLCASKAYGRAGNTGELFFGEGSRLTVL.

About this clonotype itself: Since a much larger clone is just one base distant, this may be a read error. The rearrangement links TRBV10-3 to TRBJ2-2, with D uncertain. Germline CDR1 ENHRY, CDR2 SYGVKD. CDR3 length: 11 residues. The CDR3 loop reads CTISESGELFF. The CDR3 DNA is TGTACCATCAGTGAGTCCGGGGAGCTGTTTTTT.

The chain couples TRBV12-3 or TRBV12-4 to TRBJ2-2; 9 bases map to TRBD1. Trimming removed 4 bases from V and 6 bases from J; junction bases left unmatched: 12. The CDR3 loop spans 17 amino acids. For the CDR3, the DNA is TGTGCCAGCAGTTACGGCATGGCCGGGACAGGGTCCGGGGAGCTGTTTTTT. It encodes CASSYGMAGTGSGELFF.

J is TRBJ1-3 and V is TRBV30, with a tentative D call TRBD1 (5 bases). CDR3 length: 14 residues. V lost 2 bases and J lost 6, with 14 bases in between. The germline CDR1 and CDR2 sequences are GTSNPN and SVGIG (reference sequence). Here the CDR3 DNA reads TGTGCCTGGAGTATGGGACTGTCCCTAAACACCATATATTTT. This sequence encodes CAWSMGLSLNTIYF.

The sample holds many counts of this clonotype. The chain couples TRBV29-1 to TRBJ1-2; 7 positions match TRBD1. J gave up 2 bases and V 6 bases, and 9 bases lay outside the gene matches. The CDR3 runs 14 residues. Germline assignment: CDR1 SQVTM and CDR2 ANQGSEA. CDR3 DNA sequence: TGCAGCGTGGAGGGGGGGACAGACAACTATGGCTACACCTTC. It yields the protein CSVEGGTDNYGYTF.

This clonotype was seen at least ten times. This sequence joins TRBV10-3 and TRBJ2-7, with TRBD1 matching over 8 bases. Germline V lookup: CDR1 ENHRY, CDR2 SYGVKD. V lost 8 bases, J lost 3 bases, and 3 bases stayed unmatched. This CDR3 contains 12 residues. The CDR3 spells CAIQGAYYEQYF. The CDR3 DNA follows: TGTGCCATCCAGGGGGCTTACTACGAGCAGTACTTC.

V is TRBV4-3 and J is TRBJ1-2; D unresolved. The V end lost 4 bases, the J end lost 5 bases, and 11 bases lay between the germline ends. The V gene's germline CDR1 is LGHNA and CDR2 YSLEER. This CDR3 spans 13 amino acids. The CDR3, as DNA: TGCGCCAGCAGCCCCGAACCCTTATATGGCTACACCTTC. This sequence encodes CASSPEPLYGYTF.

CDR3 bases: TGTGCCAGCAGCTCGGACAGACTTGGACAGCCCCAGCATTTT. Protein sequence: CASSSDRLGQPQHF. The J gene is TRBJ1-5, the V gene TRBV6-5; TRBD1 might be the D (6 bases). Per germline, CDR1 MNHEY and CDR2 SVGAGI. Trimming took off 6 bases at V and 7 bases at J, with 16 bases between the two ends. CDR3 length: 14 residues.

This clonotype appeared many times. The V gene is TRBV2, the J gene TRBJ1-4, with 9 bases aligning to TRBD1. Trimming took 6 bases from V and 5 from J; bases not matched to a gene: 4. CDR1 is SNHLY, CDR2 FYNNEI, per germline. This CDR3 region has 14 residues. The CDR3 nucleotides are TGTGCCAGCAGATCCGGGACAGGGAATGAAAAACTGTTTTTT. The encoded protein is CASRSGTGNEKLFF.

The chain couples TRBV5-1 to TRBJ1-2; TRBD1 matches at 12 bases. The V and J ends lost 7 bases and 8 bases, in that order; junction bases with no gene match: 12. The CDR3 consists of 15 residues. Looked up from germline, CDR1 is SGHRS and CDR2 is YFSETQ. CDR3 sequence reads: CASQPRDRGLDGYTF. CDR3 sequence (DNA): TGCGCCAGCCAACCCCGGGACAGGGGGCTCGACGGCTACACCTTC.

Notes on this clonotype: At one boundary the junction diverges from the germline segment, which might be a read error. V gene TRBV24-1 combines with J gene TRBJ2-5; a possible D gene is TRBD1 (6 bases). CDR1 is KGHDR and CDR2 is SFDVKD in the germline V gene. This CDR3 is 18 amino acids long. The CDR3 region has the DNA TGTGCCAGCAGTTTACGCTCAACCGGGACACCATGGGACGGGACCCAGTACTTC. This translates into CASSLRSTGTPWDGTQYF.

Ten or more counts support this clonotype. The rearrangement joins TRBV19 to TRBJ1-1; D ambiguous. This CDR3 spans 14 amino acids. Trimming removed 6 bases from V and 0 bases from J, with 11 bases in between. Germline CDR1 is LNHDA and CDR2 is SQIVND (reference sequence). CDR3 residues: CASSKGRMNTEAFF. CDR3 in DNA: TGTGCCAGTAGCAAGGGAAGGATGAACACTGAAGCTTTCTTT.

As for this clonotype: Possible read error: a much larger clone is one base away. The rearrangement links TRBV12-3 or TRBV12-4 to TRBJ1-6; a possible D gene is TRBD1 (6 bases). The CDR3 covers 16 residues. CDR3 region: CAGSLASGGQSSPLHF. CDR3 nucleotide sequence: TGTGCCGGCAGTTTAGCCTCTGGGGGACAAAGCTCACCCCTCCACTTT.

Ten or more counts support this clonotype. This rearrangement joins TRBV7-2 to TRBJ2-7, with 8 bases identical to TRBD1. CDR3 size: 14 residues. Looked up from germline, CDR1 is SGHTA and CDR2 is FQGNSA. The V and J ends lost 5 bases and 6 bases, in that order; junction bases with no gene match: 9. The CDR3 spells CASSLGQGRAEQYF. CDR3 in DNA: TGTGCCAGCAGCCTCGGACAGGGTCGAGCCGAGCAGTACTTC.

This clonotype was seen many times. The genes are TRBV6-5 and TRBJ1-1; no clear D. The CDR3 covers 14 residues. Trimming took off 4 bases at V and 11 bases at J, with 20 bases between the two ends. Per the germline V gene, CDR1 is MNHEY and CDR2 is SVGAGI. Written as DNA, the CDR3 is TGTGCCAGCAGTTCTGGGATGGACGGCCTCGGGGCTTTCTTT. Amino acids: CASSSGMDGLGAFF.

Ten or more counts support this clonotype. CDR3 residues: CSATSGSPNEQYF. In DNA form, the CDR3 reads TGCAGCGCCACTAGCGGGAGTCCCAACGAGCAGTACTTC. The chain uses TRBV29-1 and TRBJ2-7; 11 nucleotides align to TRBD2. CDR3 length: 13 amino acids. J was trimmed by 5 bases and V by 7 bases; bases with no gene match: 7. The germline CDR1 and CDR2 sequences are SQVTM and ANQGSEA.

The V call is TRBV7-2, the J call TRBJ2-5, with 12 positions matching TRBD2. Germline CDR1 and CDR2: SGHTA and FQGNSA. The CDR3 length is 15 residues. V shed 4 bases and J 4 bases; nucleotides not matched to a gene: 4. The CDR3 spells CASSSASGRVETQYF. The CDR3 DNA is TGTGCCAGCAGCTCAGCTAGCGGGAGGGTAGAGACCCAGTACTTC.

This clonotype has a count of ten or more. The chain is built from TRBV6-5 and TRBJ2-7; D is unclear. The CDR3 is made up of 13 amino acids. Trimming left V 5 bases short and J 4 bases short, with 12 bases between. CDR1 is MNHEY and CDR2 is SVGAGI in the germline V gene. The DNA of the CDR3 is TGTGCCAGCAGTAGCGACACCTTTTACGAGCAGTACTTC. Amino acids: CASSSDTFYEQYF.

The chain links TRBV2 to TRBJ1-6; D ambiguous. Per germline, CDR1 SNHLY and CDR2 FYNNEI. The CDR3 totals 12 residues. Trimming pared 3 bases from V and 9 bases from J, leaving 6 bases between. The CDR3 region has the DNA TGTGCCAGCAGTGATATTGGTTCACCCCTCCACTTT. It translates to CASSDIGSPLHF.

Many counts were recorded for this clonotype. This chain connects TRBV19 to TRBJ2-7; possible D gene TRBD1, 6 bases. Deletions cut 6 bases from V and 0 bases from J, with 15 bases between. Per the germline V gene, CDR1 is LNHDA and CDR2 is SQIVND (reference sequence). The CDR3 sequence is 15 residues long. CDR3 residues: CASSRGLGFSYEQYF. In nucleotides, the CDR3 is TGTGCCAGTAGCAGGGGCCTCGGATTCTCCTACGAGCAGTACTTC.